The source of this T cell receptor (beta chain) is a study of beta chain features in type 1 diabetes. Regarding this clone: Antigen: not known.

Expressed TCRB transcripts were sequenced because the entire RNA isolate underwent reverse transcription. An average of around 3.4 million reads was obtained for naive, central memory and regulatory T cell samples. Method: immunoSEQ multiplex PCR; TCRdb's copy keeps in-frame clones and lacks some. Among under 450,000 clones listed, approximately 15% were seen once. The CDR3 consists of 17 residues. Trimming pared 10 bases from V and 0 bases from J, leaving 19 bases between. Looked up from germline, CDR1 is MNHEY and CDR2 is SMNVEV (reference sequence). Study results and caveats: The study found fewer insertions and more deletions at VDJ junctions in type 1 diabetes patients.

CD45RO/CCR7/CD25/CD127/CD95/CD27 separated CD4+ naive, central memory, regulatory and stem cell-like memory cells by sorting. Each population that was sorted was more than 98% pure. Sequencing was performed on naive CD4+ T cells from blood. The chain links TRBV27 to TRBJ2-6; D may be TRBD1 or TRBD2 (6 bases each). The clonotype comes from a man aged 25 to 40 in good health. The CDR3 nucleotides read TGTGCCACCCCACCCCTGTCGGGGGCCTCTGGGGCCAACGTCCTGACTTTC. Protein product: CATPPLSGASGANVLTF.